This T cell receptor beta chain originates from a study of T cells in Graves' hyperthyroidism and ophthalmopathy. Study-wide context: Blood from the periphery was taken at initial diagnosis, before any treatment.

Study-wide findings and caveats: Most expanded thyroid clonotypes above 0.001 recurred in blood. Ophthalmopathy, as predicted by the model, came a median approximately 6.5 months after the prediction. A model built on 13 V-J features separated ophthalmopathy from stable hyperthyroidism.

Amplification targeted TCR beta CDR3 regions from RNA transcripts. Primed by the HTBI set, a first-round RT-PCR was run on the TCR CDR3. TCRdb processed the multiplex PCR reads anew with MiXCR; each CDR3 protein has one entry. The data show about 720,000 distinct CDR3 sequences, with about a sixth seen just once and under 9.5% held by the top ten. This clonotype was counted many times. No antigen is known for it. The V gene lost 8 bases and the J gene lost 3 bases, with 17 bases spanning the gap. The V gene's germline CDR1 is MNHEY and CDR2 SMNVEV (reference sequence). This CDR3 is 14 amino acids long.

The rearrangement links TRBV27 to TRBJ2-7, with a tentative D call TRBD2 (6 bases). The sequence came from a man younger than 30 with Graves' hyperthyroidism. The sample was blood. CDR3 sequence: CASASQGGYYEQYF. CDR3 DNA: TGTGCCAGCGCCTCCCAGGGAGGTTACTACGAGCAGTACTTC.